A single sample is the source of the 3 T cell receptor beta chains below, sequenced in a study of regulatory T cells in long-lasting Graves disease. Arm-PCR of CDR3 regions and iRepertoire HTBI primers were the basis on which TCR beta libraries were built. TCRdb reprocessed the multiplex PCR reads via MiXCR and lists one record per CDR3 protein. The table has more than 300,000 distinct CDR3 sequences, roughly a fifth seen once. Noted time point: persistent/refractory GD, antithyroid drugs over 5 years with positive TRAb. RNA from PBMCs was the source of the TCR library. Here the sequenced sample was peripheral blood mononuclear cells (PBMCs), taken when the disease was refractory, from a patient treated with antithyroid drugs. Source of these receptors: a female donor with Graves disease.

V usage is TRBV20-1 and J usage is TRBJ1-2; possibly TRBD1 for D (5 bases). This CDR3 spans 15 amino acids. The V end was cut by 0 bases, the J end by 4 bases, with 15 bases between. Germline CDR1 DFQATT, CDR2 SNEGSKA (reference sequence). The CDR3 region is CSARDIRSGTYGYTF. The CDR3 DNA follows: TGCAGTGCTAGAGATATTCGGTCGGGGACCTATGGCTACACCTTC.

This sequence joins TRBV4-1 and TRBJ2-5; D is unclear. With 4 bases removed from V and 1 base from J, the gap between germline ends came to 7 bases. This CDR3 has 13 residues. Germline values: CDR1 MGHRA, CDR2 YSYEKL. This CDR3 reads CASSRVLQETQYF. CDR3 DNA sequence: TGCGCCAGCAGCCGGGTCCTCCAAGAGACCCAGTACTTC.

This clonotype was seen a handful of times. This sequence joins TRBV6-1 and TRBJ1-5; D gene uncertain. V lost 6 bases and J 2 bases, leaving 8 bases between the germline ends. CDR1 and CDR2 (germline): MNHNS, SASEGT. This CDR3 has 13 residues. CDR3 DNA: TGTGCCAGCAGGAGATTCCGCAATCAGCCCCAGCATTTT. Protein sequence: CASRRFRNQPQHF.